The clone carrying this T cell receptor (beta chain) was picked up a small number of times. Its antigen remains unknown. Using 10%, 30% or 50% RNA, naive CD8 libraries were derived from around 20,000 to 990,000 sorted cells. The authors gated naive CD8 T cells as CD8+CD4-CCR7+CD45RA+ for sorting. The sample belongs to a study of molecular identifiers for immune sequencing clone quantification. Study-wide findings and caveats: For effector cells, clones above 20 RNA copies held over 98% of molecules; for naive cells, under 1%.

The authors built bulk TCR libraries by previously described methods with listed TCR primers. MiXCR, run by TCRdb on the PCR reads, gives a single entry per CDR3 protein. Of approximately 550,000 distinct CDR3 sequences listed, around 23% were seen once; the top ten hold over 0.6%. CDR1 is MNHEY, CDR2 SVGEGT, per germline. CDR3 length: 15 residues. Trimming pared 0 bases from V and 10 bases from J, leaving 16 bases between. The sample was naive CD8+ T cells from blood, with Jurkat cell RNA spiked in. The subset denotes: FACS-sorted CD8+CD4-CCR7+CD45RA+ naive T cells. V usage is TRBV6-2 or TRBV6-3 and J usage is TRBJ2-1; D is uncertain. This sequence was found in a human donor in good health. Some libraries in this study had Jurkat cell RNA spiked in. The CDR3 coding sequence is TGTGCCAGCAGTTACTCGGAATCCGACGGGTTGGAGCAGTTCTTC. Residues: CASSYSESDGLEQFF.